This TCR beta chain appears in the sequencing data of a study of blood T cell repertoires in COVID-19. On the study more broadly: Samples came from the United States, Italy and Spain, spanning acute and convalescent COVID-19. Sample material is recorded as cDNA or gDNA derived from T cells, B-cell-depleted T cells, or PBMCs.

Original processing notes: Estimates of nucleated cell counts were drawn from the amplification of reference gene primers. The protocol was immunoSEQ multiplex PCR, while the TCRdb copy is restricted to in-frame clones and leaves out a portion. V, J and clone size derive from that table, while D and trimming were established from the DNA sequence. This sample has about 53,000 clones, with approximately 87% found just once. The germline V and J ends were trimmed by 7 bases and 4 bases, with 16 bases remaining between them. The CDR3 contains 14 residues. The germline V gene has CDR1 LGHDT and CDR2 YNNKEL (reference sequence).

The clonotype was recovered from a man in his fifties or sixties with acute or convalescent COVID-19. Sequenced: peripheral blood. V usage is TRBV3-1 (or the pseudogene TRBV3-2) and J usage is TRBJ1-1; D may be TRBD1 (6 bases). The CDR3 DNA is TGTGCCAGCAACCTCAGGGGATCTGTCACTGAAGCTTTCTTT. This codes for CASNLRGSVTEAFF.